The 14 T cell receptor beta chains below all came from one sample that was sequenced in a study of cytomegalovirus exposure and HLA in healthy donors. PCR was performed using 60 Vbeta and 13 Jbeta primers. Assay: immunoSEQ multiplex PCR; the TCRdb copy retains only in-frame clones and omits some. The record lists around 120,000 clones, of which the ten most abundant hold about 0.58%. Sequencing was performed on PBMCs. These receptors all come from a middle-aged man in good health and CMV-seronegative.

The V call is TRBV5-4, the J call TRBJ1-2; 7 bases map to TRBD1. In germline, CDR1 is SGHNT, CDR2 YYREEE (reference sequence). The junction had 7 bases not matched to a gene; V was cut back by 4 bases and J by 1 base. This CDR3 contains 15 residues. CDR3 sequence: CASSPRQGVNYGYTF. Here the CDR3 DNA reads TGTGCCAGCAGCCCCAGACAGGGAGTTAACTATGGCTACACCTTC.

About this clone itself: This sample includes further DNA sequences coding for the same CDR3. The V call is TRBV9, the J call TRBJ2-3; TRBD2 matches at 12 bases. The CDR3 totals 14 residues. J gave up 6 bases and V 3 bases, and 2 bases lay outside the gene matches. Germline loops: CDR1 SGDLS, CDR2 YYNGEE. Written as DNA, the CDR3 is TGTGCCAGCAGCGGACTAGCGGGAGCGGATACGCAGTATTTT. Protein product: CASSGLAGADTQYF.

The rearrangement joins TRBV7-6 to TRBJ2-3; 8 bases map to TRBD2. In germline, CDR1 is SGHVS, CDR2 FNYEAQ. Germline trimming cut 2 bases from V and 5 bases from J; bases unmatched to any gene: 6. The CDR3 totals 15 residues. The CDR3 loop reads CASSLREGLIDTQYF. The CDR3 DNA reads TGTGCCAGCAGCTTACGGGAGGGCCTTATAGATACGCAGTATTTT.

V and J are TRBV7-3 and TRBJ1-1; D is ambiguous. The CDR3 has 11 residues. V lost 4 bases to trimming and J lost 6 bases, with 6 bases between them. Germline CDR1 SGHTA, CDR2 FQGTGA. The CDR3 here is CASSSGSEAFF. The CDR3 coding sequence is TGTGCCAGCAGCTCAGGTTCTGAAGCTTTCTTT.

The gene calls are TRBV5-4 and TRBJ1-1; tentatively, D is TRBD1 (5 bases). The CDR3 sequence is 16 residues long. Germline CDR1 SGHNT, CDR2 YYREEE (reference sequence). Trimming took 4 bases from V and 6 from J, leaving 22 bases between them. The CDR3 is CASSGGVLGMVAEAFF. The CDR3 DNA follows: TGTGCCAGCAGCGGGGGGGTGTTGGGGATGGTCGCTGAAGCTTTCTTT.

V is TRBV19 and J is TRBJ2-3, with 7 nucleotides matching TRBD2. CDR3 length: 17 amino acids. Germline-derived CDR1 and CDR2 are LNHDA and SQIVND (reference sequence). With 3 bases clipped from V and 6 bases from J, the junction kept 15 bases outside the gene matches. The CDR3 bases are TGTGCCAGTAGTATGGGACCACCGGGAGGAGGTTTGGATACGCAGTATTTT. As protein: CASSMGPPGGGLDTQYF.

V gene TRBV5-1 combines with J gene TRBJ2-6, with unresolved D. Germline V gene lookup returns CDR1 SGHRS and CDR2 YFSETQ. The V end lost 0 bases, the J end lost 1 base, and 8 bases lay between the germline ends. The CDR3 contains 16 residues. The CDR3 region is CASSLEVLSGANVLTF. CDR3 nucleotide sequence: TGCGCCAGCAGCTTGGAAGTTCTATCTGGGGCCAACGTCCTGACTTTC.

The rearrangement uses TRBV7-3 and TRBJ2-5, with TRBD1 matching 9 bases. CDR3 size: 16 residues. Trimming cost V 5 bases and J 5 bases; bases outside gene matches: 12. The germline V gene has CDR1 SGHTA and CDR2 FQGTGA. The CDR3 spells CASSTSGGTGRETQYF. DNA of the CDR3: TGTGCCAGCAGCACCTCCGGAGGGACAGGGCGTGAGACCCAGTACTTC.

The chain links TRBV15 to TRBJ1-3, with D unresolved. V was cut by 4 bases and J by 4 bases, with 11 bases left in between. The CDR3 runs to 14 residues. In germline, CDR1 is LNHNV, CDR2 YYDKDF (reference sequence). The CDR3 protein is CATSISGLGNTIYF. The CDR3 coding sequence is TGTGCCACCAGCATCAGCGGTCTAGGAAACACCATATATTTT.

This sequence joins TRBV5-1 and TRBJ2-5, with 10 nucleotides matching TRBD2. CDR3 length: 16 residues. J was trimmed by 1 base and V by 0 bases; bases with no gene match: 3. CDR1 and CDR2 (germline): SGHRS, YFSETQ. CDR3 sequence: CASSLDSGGTQETQYF. CDR3 DNA sequence: TGCGCCAGCAGCTTGGATAGCGGGGGGACCCAAGAGACCCAGTACTTC. Based on the CDR3 plus reference TRBV5-1 and TRBJ2-5, the full variable domain is KAGVTQTPRYLIKTRGQQVTLSCSPISGHRSVSWYQQTPGQGLQFLFEYFSETQRNKGNFPGRFSGRQFSNSRSEMNVSTLELGDSALYLCASSLDSGGTQETQYFGPGTRLLVL.

The rearrangement links TRBV2 to TRBJ2-5, with 8 bases lining up with TRBD2. Germline CDR1 reads SNHLY; CDR2 reads FYNNEI. The CDR3 consists of 16 residues. V trimming: 7 bases; J trimming: 4 bases; junction bases outside the gene matches: 14. The CDR3 reads CASTESWRGASETQYF. DNA of the CDR3: TGTGCCAGCACCGAAAGTTGGCGGGGGGCCTCAGAGACCCAGTACTTC.

The J gene is TRBJ2-5, the V gene TRBV6-5, with 8 bases aligning to TRBD2. The CDR3 consists of 16 residues. Germline V lookup: CDR1 MNHEY, CDR2 SVGAGI. J lost 5 bases, V lost 2 bases, and 10 bases had no gene match. CDR3 coding DNA: TGTGCCAGCAGTTACCTCAGCGGGAGTCCAAGGGAGACCCAGTACTTC. Its protein product is CASSYLSGSPRETQYF.

V and J are TRBV5-8 and TRBJ2-1, with TRBD2 matching 10 bases. The CDR3 loop spans 15 amino acids. Germline CDR1 reads SGHTS; CDR2 reads YDEGEE. The V and J ends lost 0 bases and 8 bases, in that order; junction bases with no gene match: 5. CDR3 region: CASSLGGTSDDEQFF. The CDR3 DNA reads TGTGCCAGCAGCTTGGGCGGGACTAGCGACGATGAGCAGTTCTTC. The whole variable domain, filled in from reference TRBV5-8 and TRBJ2-1, reads EAGVTQSPTHLIKTRGQQATLRCSPISGHTSVYWYQQALGLGLQFLLWYDEGEERNRGNFPPRFSGRQFPNYSSELNVNALELEDSALYLCASSLGGTSDDEQFFGPGTRLTVL.

This rearrangement joins TRBV30 to TRBJ1-1; D might be TRBD1 (5 bases). V lost 0 bases and J lost 11, with 19 bases in between. There are 14 residues in the CDR3. CDR1 and CDR2 from the germline V gene are GTSNPN and SVGIG (reference sequence). The CDR3 nucleotides are TGTGCCTGGAGTGTATTGGAGCAGGGTTATGCGGCTTTCTTT. The encoded protein is CAWSVLEQGYAAFF.